The clone carrying this TCR beta chain has ten or more counts. Its antigen is unknown. This CDR3 comprises 13 residues. Germline V lookup: CDR1 DFQATT, CDR2 SNEGSKA (reference sequence). The data originate from a study of CD8+CD57+ T cells in acquired aplastic anemia. Study summary: Yields of DNA that came from sorted CD4+ and CD8+ cells averaged about 3.4 ug. Whole-study results and caveats: Comparison of patients with controls identified around 28 shared CD8+ CDR3 sequences. In CD8+ cells, Simpson's diversity showed no significant difference between patients and controls.

Genomic DNA served as template for TCR beta VDJ and CDR3 profiling. TCRdb recomputed calls from the reads with MiXCR, one row per CDR3 protein. The data hold over 150,000 distinct CDR3 sequences, with around 59% observed a single time. The specimen sequenced was sorted CD4+, CD8+, or CD8+CD57+ T cells (not recorded which) from PBMCs. This rearrangement joins TRBV20-1 to TRBJ2-7; either TRBD1 or TRBD2 may fit D (6 bases each). This receptor was taken from a human donor in good health, serving as a control. CDR3 in DNA: TGCAGCCTTAGGGGGGCGGACCCCTACGAGCAGTACTTC. The encoded protein is CSLRGADPYEQYF.